This T cell receptor beta chain was sequenced for a study of blood T cell repertoires in COVID-19. V lost 0 bases and J 6 bases, leaving 15 bases between the germline ends. The CDR3 has 15 residues. Germline CDR1 is GTSNPN and CDR2 is SVGIG (reference sequence). Profiled with immunoSEQ multiplex PCR; TCRdb holds only in-frame clones, not every one. The top ten clones hold more than 4.5% of a sample with 200,000 to 300,000 clones, around 87% of them seen once. Sequencing was carried out using peripheral blood. This sequence originates from a woman aged 55-69 years with COVID-19, enrolled during active disease. J is TRBJ2-1 and V is TRBV30, with D possibly being TRBD1 (5 bases). CDR3 in DNA: TGTGCCTGGAGTGTAGGCCTCTGGGGCGGCAATGAGCAGTTCTTC. Amino acids: CAWSVGLWGGNEQFF.